The clone carrying this TCR beta chain was recorded many times. Its antigen remains unknown. CDR1 is SGHRS and CDR2 is YFSETQ in the germline V gene. CDR3 length equals 15 residues. The junction had 2 bases not matched to a gene; V was cut back by 0 bases and J by 4 bases. TCR cDNA molecules were tagged individually, and each one carried a unique molecular identifier. In TCRdb, the 5' RACE reads were re-called with MiXCR into one record per CDR3 protein. Of 20,000 to 25,000 distinct CDR3 sequences listed, 6.9% are singletons. As to time point: sample taken at primary tumor resection. Whole RNA came from tumor, nontumor lung or frozen PBMC and was sequenced without being sorted. This specimen comes from a study of spatial heterogeneity in lung cancer. Study overall: Alpha-chain detections were consistently fewer than beta-chain detections among the sequences. On average, each unique TCR and UMI combination appeared more than ten times in raw reads. Study-wide findings and caveats: Tumor TCRs that were ubiquitous and expanded showed up in blood more at resection than follow-up.

The starting material was PBMCs, obtained at surgery. This receptor was taken from a male donor with early-stage non-small cell lung cancer. J is TRBJ2-5 and V is TRBV5-1; 11 bases agree with TRBD1. The CDR3 nucleotides read TGCGCCAGCAGCTTGGCCGGGACAGGGGGAGAGACCCAGTACTTC. The encoded protein is CASSLAGTGGETQYF.